This T cell receptor (beta chain) originates from a study of T-cell memory formation after mild COVID-19. This clonotype was seen just once. CDR3 length equals 15 residues. With 6 bases removed from V and 8 bases from J, the gap between germline ends came to 20 bases. TCRdb fed the 5' RACE reads into MiXCR, producing one record per CDR3 protein. The data hold over 500,000 distinct CDR3 sequences, with about 18% observed a single time. This chain connects TRBV12-3 or TRBV12-4 to TRBJ2-1; D call uncertain. The source is an adult woman who had mild COVID-19 (a few samples of this study predate the infection). Cell type and time point are not known. Material: PBMCs or a T cell subset sorted from them (not recorded which). CDR3 protein: CASSSGFTSRDEQFF. The DNA for the CDR3 is TGTGCCAGCAGCTCCGGGTTTACCTCACGAGATGAGCAGTTCTTC.